The 9 T cell receptor beta chains reported below all come from one sample, sequenced in a study of CD8 T cells in ankylosing spondylitis (TCRdb year 2017). The library was generated by 5' RACE. Sequencing instrument: Illumina HiSeq 2500. The public reads were run again by TCRdb, first through fastp at Q25 and then through MiXCR, and only productive beta chains were kept. Rows matching on CDR3 protein sequence are summarized as one entry with the most common DNA and genes. This sample is represented by 200,000 to 250,000 distinct CDR3 sequences; about 10% of them were singletons. Roughly a fifth of the sample lies in the top ten. Sequenced material: blood, either unsorted or a sorted T cell fraction (not recorded which). The receptors come from a male donor with ankylosing spondylitis or in good health (not recorded which).

This clonotype was observed a few times. The chain joins TRBV12-3 or TRBV12-4 to TRBJ1-1; 11 bases match TRBD1. The ends lost 6 bases at V and 0 bases at J; junction bases unmatched: 3. This CDR3 contains 15 residues. The CDR3 DNA sequence: TGTGCCAGCAGGCGGGGACAGGGGGTGAACACTGAAGCTTTCTTT. Translating gives CASRRGQGVNTEAFF.

This clonotype was counted many times. This chain joins TRBV20-1 and TRBJ2-3; D is unresolved. CDR1 and CDR2 (germline): DFQATT, SNEGSKA (reference sequence). Deletions cut 6 bases from V and 0 bases from J, with 4 bases between. The CDR3 extends over 11 amino acids. The CDR3 is CSAKSTDTQYF. DNA of the CDR3: TGCAGTGCGAAGAGCACAGATACGCAGTATTTT.

This clonotype was counted ten times or more. The chain recombines TRBV29-1 with TRBJ2-7; TRBD1 is a possible D gene (6 bases). Per germline, CDR1 SQVTM and CDR2 ANQGSEA. The CDR3 totals 10 residues. V lost 4 bases, J lost 5 bases, and 6 bases lay in between. CDR3 sequence: CSVAGDEQYF. The CDR3 DNA sequence: TGCAGCGTTGCAGGGGACGAGCAGTACTTC.

With respect to this clonotype: At one of its ends the junction is not consistent with the germline gene, which may arise from a read error. CDR3 sequence reads: CASSSPRTSGDTWELLF. The DNA for the CDR3 is TGTGCCAGCAGCTCCCCCCGGACTAGCGGGGACACCTGGGAACTGCTTTTT. This chain joins TRBV9 and TRBJ2-2, with 12 bases lining up with TRBD2. Germline values: CDR1 SGDLS, CDR2 YYNGEE. The CDR3 extends over 17 amino acids.

The chain carries TRBV2 and TRBJ1-6; perhaps TRBD1 as D (5 bases). V dropped 6 bases and J dropped 3 bases, with 9 bases sitting between them. The CDR3 runs 14 residues. The germline gives CDR1 SNHLY, CDR2 FYNNEI. The CDR3 protein is CASRGDDYNSPLHF. For the CDR3, the DNA is TGTGCCAGCAGGGGGGACGACTATAATTCACCCCTCCACTTT.

This clonotype was detected many times. V and J are TRBV7-8 and TRBJ1-5; tentatively, D is TRBD1 (6 bases). The CDR3 is made up of 15 amino acids. Germline loops: CDR1 SGHVS, CDR2 FQNEAQ. V was trimmed by 4 bases and J by 5 bases, leaving 15 bases between them. The DNA of the CDR3 is TGTGCCAGCAGCTCGGACAGCCTGAGCTATCAGCCCCAGCATTTT. Amino acid sequence: CASSSDSLSYQPQHF.

This clonotype was picked up a small number of times. V usage is TRBV21-1 and J usage is TRBJ2-4; the table's D gene call, TRBD2, was not cross checked with the DNA. TRBV21-1 is a known pseudogene. The CDR3 has 15 amino acids. The CDR3 DNA reads as TGTGCCAGCAGCAAGTCTGCGGGAGCCAAAAACATTCAGTACTTC. Amino acid sequence: CASSKSAGAKNIQYF.

The table lists this clonotype with many counts. The chain uses TRBV2 and TRBJ2-1, with 8 bases identical to TRBD2. From germline, CDR1 is SNHLY and CDR2 FYNNEI. The CDR3 is made up of 17 amino acids. With V trimmed by 6 bases and J by 8 bases, 18 bases remained unmatched. This CDR3 is CASRDPGLEVRGDEQFF. DNA for the CDR3: TGTGCCAGCAGGGACCCGGGACTAGAAGTCCGCGGTGATGAGCAGTTCTTC.

The genes are TRBV18 and TRBJ1-1, with D possibly matching TRBD1 (5 bases). Trimming took off 1 base at V and 1 base at J, with 10 bases between the two ends. This CDR3 comprises 15 residues. Germline V CDR1 and CDR2: KGHSH, LQKENI. In DNA form, the CDR3 reads TGTGCCAGCTCACCACTTCAGGGAACGAACACTGAAGCTTTCTTT. This sequence encodes CASSPLQGTNTEAFF.